This T cell receptor (beta chain) was recovered during a study of shared clonotypes between healthy human individuals. Naive CD8 cells lacked CD45RO, underwent positive selection for CCR7 and left out terminally differentiated effector memory CD45RA+ cells. Measured with immunoSEQ multiplex PCR; TCRdb has only the in-frame clones, and not every one. The data hold about 2 million clones, with about 95% observed a single time. The germline V gene has CDR1 SGDLS and CDR2 YYNGEE. The V end lost 3 bases, the J end lost 1 base, and 10 bases lay between the germline ends. The CDR3 is 14 amino acids. The sequencing input was naive CD8+ T cells sorted from blood. The genes are TRBV9 and TRBJ1-2, with D unresolved. This TCR derives from a man aged 18 to 30 in good health. Written as DNA, the CDR3 is TGTGCCAGCAGCGCCGCGGCGAGTAACTATGGCTACACCTTC. Translation: CASSAAASNYGYTF.